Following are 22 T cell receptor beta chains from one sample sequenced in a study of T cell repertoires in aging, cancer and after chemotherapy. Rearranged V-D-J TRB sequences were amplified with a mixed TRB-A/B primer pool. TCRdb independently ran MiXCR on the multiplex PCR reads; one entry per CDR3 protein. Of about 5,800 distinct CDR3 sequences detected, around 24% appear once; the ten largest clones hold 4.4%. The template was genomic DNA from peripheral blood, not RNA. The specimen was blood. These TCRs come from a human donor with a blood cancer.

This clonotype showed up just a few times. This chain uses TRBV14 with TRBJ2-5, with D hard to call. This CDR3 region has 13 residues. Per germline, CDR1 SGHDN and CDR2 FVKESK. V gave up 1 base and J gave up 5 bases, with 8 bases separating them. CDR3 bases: TGTGCCAGCAGCCAAGGGGCTCTGGAGACCCAGTACTTC. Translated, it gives CASSQGALETQYF.

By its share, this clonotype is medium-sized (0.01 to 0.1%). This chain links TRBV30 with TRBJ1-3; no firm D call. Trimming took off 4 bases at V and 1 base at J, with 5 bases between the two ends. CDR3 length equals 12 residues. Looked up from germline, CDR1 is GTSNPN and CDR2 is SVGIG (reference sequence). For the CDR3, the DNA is TGTGCCTGGATGTCGTCTGGAAACACCATATATTTT. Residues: CAWMSSGNTIYF.

The DNA for the CDR3 is TGCGCCAGCAGCTTGGCATTGAATGAAAAACTGTTTTTT. The encoded protein is CASSLALNEKLFF. The V call is TRBV5-1, the J call TRBJ1-4; D uncertain. CDR1 SGHRS and CDR2 YFSETQ come from the germline V gene. CDR3 length equals 13 residues. V was pared by 0 bases and J by 5 bases, with 5 bases between.

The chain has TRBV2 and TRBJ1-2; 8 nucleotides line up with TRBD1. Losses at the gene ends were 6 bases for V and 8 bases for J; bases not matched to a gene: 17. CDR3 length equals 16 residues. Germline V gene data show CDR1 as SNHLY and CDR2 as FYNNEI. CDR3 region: CASRSIGQGGLRGYTF. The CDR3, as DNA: TGTGCCAGCAGATCTATCGGACAGGGTGGCCTCCGGGGCTACACCTTC.

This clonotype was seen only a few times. In DNA, the CDR3 is TGTGCCAGCAGCAAAAGCCGACAGGGGGGCTCCTACGAGCAGTACTTC. Residues: CASSKSRQGGSYEQYF. The chain uses TRBV5-4 and TRBJ2-7; 9 nucleotides match TRBD1. The germline CDR1 and CDR2 sequences are SGHNT and YYREEE (reference sequence). Trimming took 4 bases from V and 0 from J; bases not matched to a gene: 8. The CDR3 loop spans 16 amino acids.

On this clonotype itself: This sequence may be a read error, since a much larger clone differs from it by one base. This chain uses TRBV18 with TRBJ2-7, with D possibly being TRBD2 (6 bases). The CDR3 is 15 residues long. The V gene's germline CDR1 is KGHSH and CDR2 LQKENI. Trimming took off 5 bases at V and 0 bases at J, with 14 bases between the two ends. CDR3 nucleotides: TGTGCCAGCTCATCCGGACTACCGAGCTCCTACGAGCAGTACTTC. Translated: CASSSGLPSSYEQYF.

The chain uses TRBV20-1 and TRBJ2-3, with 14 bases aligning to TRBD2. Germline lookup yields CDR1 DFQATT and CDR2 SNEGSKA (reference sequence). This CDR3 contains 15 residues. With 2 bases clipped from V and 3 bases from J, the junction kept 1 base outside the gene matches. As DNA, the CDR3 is TGCAGTGCTAGAAGACTAGCGGGGGGGACAGATACGCAGTATTTT. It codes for CSARRLAGGTDTQYF.

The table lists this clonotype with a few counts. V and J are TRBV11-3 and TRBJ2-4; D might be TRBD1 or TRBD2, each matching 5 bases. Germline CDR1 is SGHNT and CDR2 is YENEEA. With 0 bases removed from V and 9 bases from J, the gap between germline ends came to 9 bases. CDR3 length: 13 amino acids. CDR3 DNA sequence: TGTGCCAGCAGCTTAGAGCCTGGGGGCATTCAGTACTTC. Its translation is CASSLEPGGIQYF.

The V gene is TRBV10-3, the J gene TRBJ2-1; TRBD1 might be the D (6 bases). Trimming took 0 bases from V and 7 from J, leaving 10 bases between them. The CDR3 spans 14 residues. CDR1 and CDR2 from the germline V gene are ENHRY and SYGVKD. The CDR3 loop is CAISESKQGNEQFF. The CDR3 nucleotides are TGTGCCATCAGTGAGTCGAAACAGGGTAATGAGCAGTTCTTC.

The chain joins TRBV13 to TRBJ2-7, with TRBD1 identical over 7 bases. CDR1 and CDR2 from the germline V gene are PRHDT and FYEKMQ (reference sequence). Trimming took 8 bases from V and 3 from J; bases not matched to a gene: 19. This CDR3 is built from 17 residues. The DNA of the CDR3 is TGTGCCAGCTCGGGGACAGTAGGACACAGGGGCGACTACGAGCAGTACTTC. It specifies CASSGTVGHRGDYEQYF. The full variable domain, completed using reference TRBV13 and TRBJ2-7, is AAGVIQSPRHLIKEKRETATLKCYPIPRHDTVYWYQQGPGQDPQFLISFYEKMQSDKGSIPDRFSAQQFSDYHSELNMSSLELGDSALYFCASSGTVGHRGDYEQYFGPGTRLTVT.

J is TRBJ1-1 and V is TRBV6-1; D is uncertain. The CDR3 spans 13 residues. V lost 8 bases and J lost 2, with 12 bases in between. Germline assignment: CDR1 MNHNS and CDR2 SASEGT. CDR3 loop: CASSLQENTEAFF. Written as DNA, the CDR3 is TGTGCCAGCTCCCTTCAGGAAAACACTGAAGCTTTCTTT.

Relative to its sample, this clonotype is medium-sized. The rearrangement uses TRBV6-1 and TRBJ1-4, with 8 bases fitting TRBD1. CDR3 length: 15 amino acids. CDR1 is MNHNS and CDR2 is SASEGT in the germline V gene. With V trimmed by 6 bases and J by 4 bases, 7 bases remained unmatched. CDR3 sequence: CASSATGGDNEKLFF. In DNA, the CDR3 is TGTGCCAGCAGCGCTACAGGGGGTGATAATGAAAAACTGTTTTTT.

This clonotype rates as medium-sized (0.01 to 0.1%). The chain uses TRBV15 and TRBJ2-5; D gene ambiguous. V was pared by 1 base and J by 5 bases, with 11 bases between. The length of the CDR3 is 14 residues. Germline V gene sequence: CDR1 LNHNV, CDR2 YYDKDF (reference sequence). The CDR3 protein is CATSRVDLRETQYF. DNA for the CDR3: TGTGCCACCAGCAGAGTGGACCTTCGGGAGACCCAGTACTTC.

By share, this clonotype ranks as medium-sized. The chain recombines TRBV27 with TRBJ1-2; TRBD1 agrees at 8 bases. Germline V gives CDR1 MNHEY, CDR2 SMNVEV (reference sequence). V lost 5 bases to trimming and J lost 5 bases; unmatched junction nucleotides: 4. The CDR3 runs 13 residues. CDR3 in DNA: TGTGCCAGCAGTCCCCGACAGGGGTATGGCTACACCTTC. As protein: CASSPRQGYGYTF.

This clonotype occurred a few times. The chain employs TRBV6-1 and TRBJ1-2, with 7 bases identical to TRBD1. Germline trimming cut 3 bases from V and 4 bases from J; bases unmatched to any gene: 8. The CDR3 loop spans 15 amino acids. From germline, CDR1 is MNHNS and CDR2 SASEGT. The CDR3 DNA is TGTGCCAGCAGTGATGGTAGGGGGCGAGCCTATGGCTACACCTTC. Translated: CASSDGRGRAYGYTF.

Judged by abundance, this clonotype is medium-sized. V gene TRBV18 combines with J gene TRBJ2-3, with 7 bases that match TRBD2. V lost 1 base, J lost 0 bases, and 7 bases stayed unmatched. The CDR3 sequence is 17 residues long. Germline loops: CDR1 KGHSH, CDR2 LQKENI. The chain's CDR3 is CASSPLGFSGSTDTQYF. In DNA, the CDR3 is TGTGCCAGCTCACCACTTGGTTTTAGCGGGAGCACAGATACGCAGTATTTT.

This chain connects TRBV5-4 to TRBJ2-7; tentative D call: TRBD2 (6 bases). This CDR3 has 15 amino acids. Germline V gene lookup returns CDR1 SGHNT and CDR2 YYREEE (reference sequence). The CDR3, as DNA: TGTGTTAGCAGCTTGGGGGGACTCGTTTCCTACGAGCAGTACTTC. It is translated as CVSSLGGLVSYEQYF.

The CDR3 spells CSAKLQGGSYGYTF. CDR3 sequence (DNA): TGCAGTGCGAAACTCCAGGGGGGGAGCTATGGCTACACCTTC. The chain couples TRBV20-1 to TRBJ1-2, with 7 bases lining up with TRBD1. The CDR3 loop spans 14 amino acids. Germline CDR1 reads DFQATT; CDR2 reads SNEGSKA (reference sequence). Trimming at V came to 6 bases and at J to 4 bases, leaving 11 bases not matched to a gene.

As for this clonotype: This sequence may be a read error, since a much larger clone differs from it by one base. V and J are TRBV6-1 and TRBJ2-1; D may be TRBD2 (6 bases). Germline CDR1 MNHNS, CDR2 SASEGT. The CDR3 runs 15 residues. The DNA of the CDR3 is TGTGCCAGAAGTGAAGCCGGGGGTACCTACAATGAGCAGTTCTTC. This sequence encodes CARSEAGGTYNEQFF.

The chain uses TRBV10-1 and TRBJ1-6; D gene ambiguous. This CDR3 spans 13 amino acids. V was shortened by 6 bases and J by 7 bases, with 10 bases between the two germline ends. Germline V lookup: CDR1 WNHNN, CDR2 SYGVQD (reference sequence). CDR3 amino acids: CASRAGPNSPLHF. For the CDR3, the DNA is TGCGCCAGCAGGGCAGGTCCAAATTCACCCCTCCACTTT.

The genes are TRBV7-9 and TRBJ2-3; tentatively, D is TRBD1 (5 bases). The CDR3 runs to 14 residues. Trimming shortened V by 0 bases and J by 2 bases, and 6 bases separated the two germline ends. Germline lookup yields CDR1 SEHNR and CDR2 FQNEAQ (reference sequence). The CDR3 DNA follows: TGTGCCAGCAGCTTAGCAGGGGTCACAGATACGCAGTATTTT. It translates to CASSLAGVTDTQYF.

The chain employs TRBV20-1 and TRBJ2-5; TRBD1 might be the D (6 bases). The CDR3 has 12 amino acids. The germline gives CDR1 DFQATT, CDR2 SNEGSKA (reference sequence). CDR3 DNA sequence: TGCTCAGGGGCAGCGGACCAAGAGACCCAGTACTTC. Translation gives CSGAADQETQYF.